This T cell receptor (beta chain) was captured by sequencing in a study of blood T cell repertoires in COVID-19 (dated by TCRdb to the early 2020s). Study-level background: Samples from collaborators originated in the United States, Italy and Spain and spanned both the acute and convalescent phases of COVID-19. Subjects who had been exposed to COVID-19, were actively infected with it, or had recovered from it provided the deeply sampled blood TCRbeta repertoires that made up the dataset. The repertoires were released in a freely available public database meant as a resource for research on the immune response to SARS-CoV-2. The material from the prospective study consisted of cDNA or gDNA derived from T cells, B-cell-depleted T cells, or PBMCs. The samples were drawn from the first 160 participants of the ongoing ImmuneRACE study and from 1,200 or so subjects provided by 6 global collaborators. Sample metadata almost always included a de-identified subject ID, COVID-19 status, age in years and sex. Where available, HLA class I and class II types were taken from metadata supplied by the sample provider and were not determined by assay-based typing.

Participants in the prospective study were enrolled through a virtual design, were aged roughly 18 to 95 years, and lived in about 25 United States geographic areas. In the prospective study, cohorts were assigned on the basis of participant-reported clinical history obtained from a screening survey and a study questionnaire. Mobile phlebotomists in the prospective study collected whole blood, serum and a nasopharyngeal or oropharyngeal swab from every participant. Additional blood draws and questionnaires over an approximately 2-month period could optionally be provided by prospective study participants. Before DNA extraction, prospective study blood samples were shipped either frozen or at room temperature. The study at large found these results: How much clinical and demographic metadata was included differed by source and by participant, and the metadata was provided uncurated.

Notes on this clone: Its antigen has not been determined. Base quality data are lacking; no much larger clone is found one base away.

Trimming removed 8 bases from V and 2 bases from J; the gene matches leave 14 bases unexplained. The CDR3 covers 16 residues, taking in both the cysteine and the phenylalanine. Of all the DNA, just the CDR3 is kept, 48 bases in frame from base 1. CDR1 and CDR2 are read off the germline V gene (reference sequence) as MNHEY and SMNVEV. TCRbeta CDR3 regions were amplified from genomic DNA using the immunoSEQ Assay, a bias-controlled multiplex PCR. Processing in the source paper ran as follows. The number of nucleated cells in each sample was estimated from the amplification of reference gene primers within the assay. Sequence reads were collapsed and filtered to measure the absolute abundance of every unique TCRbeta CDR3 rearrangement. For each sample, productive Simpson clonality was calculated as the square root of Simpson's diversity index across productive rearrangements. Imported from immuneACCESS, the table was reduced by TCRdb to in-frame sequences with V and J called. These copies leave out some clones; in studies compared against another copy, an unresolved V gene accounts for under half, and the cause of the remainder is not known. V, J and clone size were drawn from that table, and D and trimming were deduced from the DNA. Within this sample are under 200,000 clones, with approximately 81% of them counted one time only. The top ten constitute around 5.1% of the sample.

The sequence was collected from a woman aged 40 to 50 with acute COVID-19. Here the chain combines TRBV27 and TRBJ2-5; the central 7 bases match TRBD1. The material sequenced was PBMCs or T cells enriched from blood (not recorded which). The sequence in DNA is TGTGCCAGCTCAGAGGGGGCCGGGCAGAGACAAGAGACCCAGTACTTC. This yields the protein CASSEGAGQRQETQYF.